These T cell receptor beta chains were read from a single sample in a study of cytomegalovirus exposure and HLA in healthy donors. Clones were sequenced by immunoSEQ multiplex PCR, and TCRdb holds only the in-frame ones, with some missing. Among about 98,000 clones listed, roughly 70% were seen once. Material for sequencing was PBMCs. These receptor sequences come from a middle-aged man in good health and CMV-seronegative. The CDR3 runs from the conserved cysteine through the conserved F or W. Fields, in order: clone size, J gene, V gene, D gene, CDR3 protein, CDR3 DNA. A D gene is named only where the DNA matches it firmly. Expanded clones are given a class, and other clones once, few, many or no size at all.

clone_size: NA; j_call: TRBJ1-1; v_call: TRBV2; d_call: NA; cdr3_aa: CASSDGGGVEAFF; cdr3_nt: TGTGCCAGCAGTGATGGGGGAGGAGTTGAAGCTTTCTTT
clone_size: NA; j_call: TRBJ1-3; v_call: TRBV19; d_call: NA; cdr3_aa: CASSPRPGETAIYF; cdr3_nt: TGTGCCAGTAGTCCCAGACCCGGGGAAACGGCCATATATTTT
clone_size: few; j_call: TRBJ2-2; v_call: TRBV29-1; d_call: TRBD2; cdr3_aa: CSVEFAGGPNGELFF; cdr3_nt: TGCAGCGTTGAGTTTGCGGGAGGGCCGAACGGGGAGCTGTTTTTT
clone_size: few; j_call: TRBJ2-3; v_call: TRBV7-9; d_call: NA; cdr3_aa: CASLGISEDTQYF; cdr3_nt: TGTGCCAGCCTCGGGATTAGCGAGGATACGCAGTATTTT
clone_size: NA; j_call: TRBJ1-1; v_call: TRBV7-9; d_call: NA; cdr3_aa: CSSSLRRPTVATEAFF; cdr3_nt: TGTTCCAGCAGCTTAAGGCGTCCGACAGTGGCCACTGAAGCTTTCTTT
clone_size: NA; j_call: TRBJ2-7; v_call: TRBV19; d_call: TRBD2; cdr3_aa: CASSLSGRSYEQYF; cdr3_nt: TGTGCCAGTAGTTTAAGCGGGAGGTCCTACGAGCAGTACTTC
clone_size: NA; j_call: TRBJ2-3; v_call: TRBV29-1; d_call: NA; cdr3_aa: CSVEEVDSTDTQYF; cdr3_nt: TGCAGCGTTGAGGAGGTGGATAGCACAGATACGCAGTATTTT
clone_size: NA; j_call: TRBJ2-7; v_call: TRBV5-1; d_call: NA; cdr3_aa: CASSLEGSGAYEQYF; cdr3_nt: TGCGCCAGCAGCTTGGAAGGCAGTGGAGCCTACGAGCAGTACTTC
clone_size: NA; j_call: TRBJ2-5; v_call: TRBV5-1; d_call: NA; cdr3_aa: CASSLRGAGIQETQYF; cdr3_nt: TGCGCCAGCAGCTTGAGGGGCGCGGGGATACAAGAGACCCAGTACTTC
clone_size: NA; j_call: TRBJ2-7; v_call: TRBV6-5; d_call: TRBD2; cdr3_aa: CASRETSGKNYEQYF; cdr3_nt: TGTGCCAGCAGGGAGACTAGCGGGAAAAACTACGAGCAGTACTTC
clone_size: NA; j_call: TRBJ2-1; v_call: TRBV5-4; d_call: TRBD1; cdr3_aa: CASSFGQDPYNEQFF; cdr3_nt: TGTGCCAGCAGCTTCGGACAGGATCCCTACAATGAGCAGTTCTTC
clone_size: NA; j_call: TRBJ1-1; v_call: TRBV9; d_call: NA; cdr3_aa: CASSVVSGVNTEAFF; cdr3_nt: TGTGCCAGCAGCGTAGTCTCAGGGGTGAACACTGAAGCCTTCTTT
clone_size: NA; j_call: TRBJ2-3; v_call: TRBV10-2; d_call: TRBD2; cdr3_aa: CASSEYSASGDTQYF; cdr3_nt: TGCGCCAGCAGTGAGTATTCGGCTAGCGGAGATACGCAGTATTTT
clone_size: NA; j_call: TRBJ1-2; v_call: TRBV2; d_call: NA; cdr3_aa: CASSASLNYGYTF; cdr3_nt: TGTGCCAGCAGTGCCAGTCTTAACTATGGCTACACCTTC
clone_size: NA; j_call: TRBJ2-3; v_call: TRBV9; d_call: TRBD2; cdr3_aa: CASSVDSPDERERETDTQYF; cdr3_nt: TGTGCCAGCAGCGTAGATTCCCCCGATGAGCGGGAGAGGGAAACAGATACGCAGTATTTT
clone_size: few; j_call: TRBJ2-7; v_call: TRBV11-2; d_call: NA; cdr3_aa: CASSLGAGLSYEQYF; cdr3_nt: TGTGCCAGCAGCTTAGGTGCAGGGCTCTCCTACGAGCAGTACTTC
clone_size: few; j_call: TRBJ2-7; v_call: TRBV11-1; d_call: NA; cdr3_aa: CASSLGSTSYEQYF; cdr3_nt: TGTGCCAGCAGCTTAGGGAGCACAAGCTACGAGCAGTACTTC
clone_size: once; j_call: TRBJ2-1; v_call: TRBV2; d_call: TRBD1; cdr3_aa: CASRESGTGNYNEQFF; cdr3_nt: TGTGCCAGCAGGGAATCCGGGACAGGGAACTACAATGAGCAGTTCTTC
clone_size: NA; j_call: TRBJ1-4; v_call: TRBV6-5; d_call: NA; cdr3_aa: CASSYPTGGIF; cdr3_nt: TGTGCCAGCAGTTATCCGACCGGCGGGATTTTT
clone_size: NA; j_call: TRBJ2-5; v_call: TRBV4-1; d_call: NA; cdr3_aa: CASSQLGGIQETQYF; cdr3_nt: TGCGCCAGCAGCCAATTGGGCGGGATCCAAGAGACCCAGTACTTC
clone_size: NA; j_call: TRBJ2-5; v_call: TRBV30; d_call: TRBD2; cdr3_aa: CAWSASGRGGTQYF; cdr3_nt: TGTGCCTGGAGTGCTAGCGGGAGAGGGGGGACCCAGTACTTC
clone_size: NA; j_call: TRBJ2-3; v_call: TRBV11-2; d_call: TRBD2; cdr3_aa: CASSLRGSGVRSTDTQYF; cdr3_nt: TGTGCCAGCAGCCTCCGGGGTAGCGGGGTGCGGAGCACAGATACGCAGTATTTT
clone_size: NA; j_call: TRBJ2-2; v_call: TRBV6-1; d_call: NA; cdr3_aa: CASSPDLGAVGELFF; cdr3_nt: TGTGCCAGCAGTCCTGATCTGGGGGCGGTCGGGGAGCTGTTTTTT
clone_size: NA; j_call: TRBJ2-1; v_call: TRBV6-5; d_call: TRBD1; cdr3_aa: CASSLDRGQVNEQFF; cdr3_nt: TGTGCCAGCAGTTTGGACAGGGGGCAAGTAAATGAGCAGTTCTTC
clone_size: NA; j_call: TRBJ2-3; v_call: TRBV19; d_call: NA; cdr3_aa: CASSIRGASTDTQYF; cdr3_nt: TGTGCCAGTAGTATCCGGGGGGCGAGCACAGATACGCAGTATTTT
clone_size: NA; j_call: TRBJ2-7; v_call: TRBV28; d_call: TRBD2; cdr3_aa: CASSPGLAGGSYEQYF; cdr3_nt: TGTGCCAGCAGTCCCGGACTAGCGGGGGGTTCCTACGAGCAGTACTTC
clone_size: few; j_call: TRBJ1-3; v_call: TRBV4-1; d_call: TRBD1; cdr3_aa: CASSQKTGQGFGNTIYF; cdr3_nt: TGCGCCAGCAGCCAAAAGACGGGACAGGGGTTCGGAAACACCATATATTTT
clone_size: NA; j_call: TRBJ1-6; v_call: TRBV28; d_call: TRBD1; cdr3_aa: CASSLPQGSDSPLHF; cdr3_nt: TGTGCCAGCAGCCTTCCACAGGGGAGTGATTCACCCCTCCACTTT
clone_size: NA; j_call: TRBJ1-2; v_call: TRBV18; d_call: NA; cdr3_aa: CASSPRGDLGGGYTF; cdr3_nt: TGTGCCAGCTCACCCCGCGGAGACCTCGGAGGTGGCTACACCTTC
clone_size: NA; j_call: TRBJ2-7; v_call: TRBV7-3; d_call: NA; cdr3_aa: CASSKTSIGYEQYF; cdr3_nt: TGTGCCAGCAGCAAAACTAGTATTGGCTACGAGCAGTACTTC
clone_size: NA; j_call: TRBJ2-7; v_call: TRBV7-9; d_call: NA; cdr3_aa: CSSSSQGYEQYF; cdr3_nt: TGTTCCAGCAGCTCGCAGGGTTACGAGCAGTACTTC
clone_size: NA; j_call: TRBJ2-2; v_call: TRBV19; d_call: NA; cdr3_aa: CASSISSGELFF; cdr3_nt: TGTGCCAGTAGTATTAGTAGCGGGGAGCTGTTTTTT
clone_size: NA; j_call: TRBJ2-7; v_call: TRBV25-1; d_call: TRBD1; cdr3_aa: CASSGWGTGTYEQYF; cdr3_nt: TGTGCCAGCAGTGGGTGGGGGACAGGGACCTACGAGCAGTACTTC
clone_size: NA; j_call: TRBJ1-3; v_call: TRBV13; d_call: NA; cdr3_aa: CASSLTSGARGNTIYF; cdr3_nt: TGTGCCAGCAGCTTGACCTCAGGGGCGCGTGGAAACACCATATATTTT